The 10 T cell receptor beta chains reported below all come from one sample, sequenced in a study of control samples from healthy donors and cancer patients. TCRdb's table, derived via immunoSEQ multiplex PCR, lists solely in-frame clones and lacks some. The table includes about 130,000 clones, over 75% detected once. The sample comprised blood. These receptors were obtained from a man aged 18 to 29 in good health.

This clone occurred a few times. The chain carries TRBV19 and TRBJ1-4, with TRBD1 identical over 7 bases. The CDR3 consists of 14 residues. The germline V gene has CDR1 LNHDA and CDR2 SQIVND (reference sequence). V trimming: 7 bases; J trimming: 3 bases; junction bases outside the gene matches: 5. CDR3 amino acids: CASTSQGANEKLFF. The CDR3 DNA sequence: TGTGCCAGTACCTCTCAGGGGGCTAATGAAAAACTGTTTTTT.

The genes are TRBV11-2 and TRBJ2-1; 10 bases agree with TRBD2. Germline lookup yields CDR1 SGHAT and CDR2 FQNNGV. Losses at the gene ends were 2 bases for V and 0 bases for J; bases not matched to a gene: 4. The CDR3 is 17 residues long. The CDR3 DNA sequence: TGTGCCAGCAGCTTATTGAGCGGGGGGGACTCCTACAATGAGCAGTTCTTC. This encodes CASSLLSGGDSYNEQFF.

The rearrangement links TRBV7-2 to TRBJ1-4, with D perhaps matching TRBD1 (5 bases). V lost 2 bases and J lost 8, with 12 bases in between. Germline V gene sequence: CDR1 SGHTA, CDR2 FQGNSA. The CDR3 runs to 14 residues. The CDR3 sequence is CASSLSREQEKLFF. The CDR3 DNA reads as TGTGCCAGCAGCTTATCCAGGGAACAGGAAAAACTGTTTTTT.

The chain has TRBV30 and TRBJ2-2; TRBD2 might be the D (6 bases). The V end lost 3 bases, the J end lost 5 bases, and 7 bases lay between the germline ends. The germline CDR1 and CDR2 sequences are GTSNPN and SVGIG (reference sequence). The CDR3 has 12 residues. In DNA form, the CDR3 reads TGTGCCTGGAGGGCGGGGACCGGGGAGCTGTTTTTT. Translated: CAWRAGTGELFF.

The chain uses TRBV9 and TRBJ1-4; no definite D call. The CDR3 is 15 residues long. V was trimmed by 1 base and J by 0 bases, leaving 7 bases between them. The germline gives CDR1 SGDLS, CDR2 YYNGEE. The CDR3 DNA is TGTGCCAGCAGCGTAACAGCTACAACTAATGAAAAACTGTTTTTT. This codes for CASSVTATTNEKLFF.

CDR3 amino acids: CASSWTSGSRGEQFF. The CDR3 DNA follows: TGTGCCAGCAGTTGGACTAGCGGGAGTCGGGGTGAGCAGTTCTTC. The chain links TRBV11-2 to TRBJ2-1; TRBD2 matches 13 bases. This CDR3 has 15 amino acids. Germline-derived CDR1 and CDR2 are SGHAT and FQNNGV. The J segment lost 9 bases and the V segment lost 6 bases, leaving 8 bases of the junction unmatched. The full variable domain, its missing parts supplied by reference TRBV11-2 and TRBJ2-1, is EAGVAQSPRYKIIEKRQSVAFWCNPISGHATLYWYQQILGQGPKLLIQFQNNGVVDDSQLPKDRFSAERLKGVDSTLKIQPAKLEDSAVYLCASSWTSGSRGEQFFGPGTRLTVL.

The rearrangement links TRBV7-8 to TRBJ2-2, with 10 bases that match TRBD2. Unmatched junction bases numbered 6, after V lost 5 bases and J lost 3 bases. The CDR3 totals 16 residues. Germline V CDR1 and CDR2: SGHVS, FQNEAQ. The CDR3 DNA reads as TGTGCCAGCAGCATAAATCTAGCGGGAGACACCGGGGAGCTGTTTTTT. It specifies CASSINLAGDTGELFF.

The chain uses TRBV6-5 and TRBJ1-6; D unresolved. CDR1 MNHEY and CDR2 SVGAGI come from the germline V gene. Trimming removed 6 bases at V and 8 bases at J, with 8 bases between. The CDR3 contains 12 residues. The CDR3 region has the DNA TGTGCCAGCAGCGGAACTGATTCACCCCTCCACTTT. It yields the protein CASSGTDSPLHF.

The genes are TRBV27 and TRBJ1-2; 8 nucleotides match TRBD1. Germline-derived CDR1 and CDR2 are MNHEY and SMNVEV (reference sequence). The trim removed 8 bases at V and 3 bases at J, leaving 8 bases unmatched. The CDR3 spans 14 residues. This chain's CDR3 is CASAGGRGDYGYTF. For the CDR3, the DNA is TGTGCCAGCGCAGGGGGCCGGGGTGACTATGGCTACACCTTC.

This chain joins TRBV9 and TRBJ1-2; D is uncertain. Trimming removed 0 bases from V and 4 bases from J, with 7 bases in between. The CDR3 is made up of 13 amino acids. Looked up from germline, CDR1 is SGDLS and CDR2 is YYNGEE. The CDR3 bases are TGTGCCAGCAGCGTAGGGGGATCCTATGGCTACACCTTC. Translation gives CASSVGGSYGYTF.